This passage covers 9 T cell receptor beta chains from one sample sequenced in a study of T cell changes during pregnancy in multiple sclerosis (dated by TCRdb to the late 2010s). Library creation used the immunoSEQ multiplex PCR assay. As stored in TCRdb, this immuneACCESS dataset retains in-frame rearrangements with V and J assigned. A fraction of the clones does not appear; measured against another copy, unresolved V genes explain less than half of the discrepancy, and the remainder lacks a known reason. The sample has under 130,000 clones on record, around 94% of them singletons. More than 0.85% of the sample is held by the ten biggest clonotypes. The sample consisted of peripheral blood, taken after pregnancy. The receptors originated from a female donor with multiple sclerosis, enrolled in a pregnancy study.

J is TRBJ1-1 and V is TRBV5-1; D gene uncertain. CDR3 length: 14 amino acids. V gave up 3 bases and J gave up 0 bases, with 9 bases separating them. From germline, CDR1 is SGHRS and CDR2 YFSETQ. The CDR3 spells CASSWETLNTEAFF. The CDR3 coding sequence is TGCGCCAGCAGCTGGGAGACCTTGAACACTGAAGCTTTCTTT.

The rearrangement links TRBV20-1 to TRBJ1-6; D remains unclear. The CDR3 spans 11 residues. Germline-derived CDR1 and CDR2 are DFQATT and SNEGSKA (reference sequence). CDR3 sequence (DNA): TGCGCGGTCCCGGCGGGCTCACCCCTCCACTTT. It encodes CAVPAGSPLHF.

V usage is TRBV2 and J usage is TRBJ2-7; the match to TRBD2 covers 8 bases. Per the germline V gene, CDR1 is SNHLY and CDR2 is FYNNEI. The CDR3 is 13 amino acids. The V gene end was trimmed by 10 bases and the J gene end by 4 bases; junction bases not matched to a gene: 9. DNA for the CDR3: TGTGCCACCAGCGGGAGTAGTCCATACGAGCAGTACTTC. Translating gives CATSGSSPYEQYF.

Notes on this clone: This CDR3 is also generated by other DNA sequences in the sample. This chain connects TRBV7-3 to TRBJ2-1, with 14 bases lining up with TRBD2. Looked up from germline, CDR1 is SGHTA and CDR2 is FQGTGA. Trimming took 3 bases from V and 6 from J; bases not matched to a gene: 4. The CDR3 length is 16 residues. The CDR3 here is CASSFPTSGGANEQFF. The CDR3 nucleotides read TGTGCCAGCAGCTTTCCGACTAGCGGGGGGGCCAATGAGCAGTTCTTC.

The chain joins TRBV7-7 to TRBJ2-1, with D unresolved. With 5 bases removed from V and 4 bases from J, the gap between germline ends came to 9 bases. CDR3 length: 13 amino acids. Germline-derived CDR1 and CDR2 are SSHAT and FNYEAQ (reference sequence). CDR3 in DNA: TGTGCCAGCAGCCCGGCGGATTACAATGAGCAGTTCTTC. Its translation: CASSPADYNEQFF.

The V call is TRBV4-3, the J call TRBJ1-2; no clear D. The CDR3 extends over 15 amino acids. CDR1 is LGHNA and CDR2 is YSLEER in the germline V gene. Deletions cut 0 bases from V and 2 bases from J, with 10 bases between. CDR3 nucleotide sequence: TGCGCCAGCAGCCAAGAAGTCATCCTAAACTATGGCTACACCTTC. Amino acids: CASSQEVILNYGYTF.

The CDR3 sequence is CASSSTVLSEQFF. The CDR3 bases are TGTGCCAGCAGTTCGACAGTATTGAGTGAGCAGTTCTTC. V and J are TRBV27 and TRBJ2-1; a possible D gene is TRBD1 (5 bases). Germline CDR1 and CDR2: MNHEY and SMNVEV (reference sequence). This CDR3 contains 13 residues. The germline V and J ends were trimmed by 4 bases and 9 bases, with 13 bases remaining between them.

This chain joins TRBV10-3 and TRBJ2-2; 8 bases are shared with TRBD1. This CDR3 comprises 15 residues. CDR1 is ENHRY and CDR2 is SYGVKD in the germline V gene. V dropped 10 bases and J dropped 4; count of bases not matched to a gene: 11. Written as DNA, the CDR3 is TGTGCCACTTTATTCGACAGGGGCCGCACCGGGGAGCTGTTTTTT. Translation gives CATLFDRGRTGELFF.

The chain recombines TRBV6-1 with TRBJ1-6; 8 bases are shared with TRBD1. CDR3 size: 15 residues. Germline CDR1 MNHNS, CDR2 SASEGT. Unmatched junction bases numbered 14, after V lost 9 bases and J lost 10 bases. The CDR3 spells CASHPGTGGRSPLHF. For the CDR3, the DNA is TGTGCCAGTCATCCCGGTACAGGGGGTAGGTCACCCCTCCACTTT.